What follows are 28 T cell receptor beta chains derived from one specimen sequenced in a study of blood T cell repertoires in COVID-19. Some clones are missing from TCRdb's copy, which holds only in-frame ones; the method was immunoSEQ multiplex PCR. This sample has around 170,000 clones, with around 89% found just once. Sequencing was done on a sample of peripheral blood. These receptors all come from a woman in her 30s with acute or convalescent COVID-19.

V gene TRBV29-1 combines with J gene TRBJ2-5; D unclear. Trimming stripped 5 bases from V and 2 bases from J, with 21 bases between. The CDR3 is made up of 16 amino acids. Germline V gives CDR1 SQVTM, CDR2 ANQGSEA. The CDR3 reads CSVCPPTSSSQETQYF. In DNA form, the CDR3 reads TGCAGCGTTTGCCCCCCAACTTCTAGTTCTCAAGAGACCCAGTACTTC.

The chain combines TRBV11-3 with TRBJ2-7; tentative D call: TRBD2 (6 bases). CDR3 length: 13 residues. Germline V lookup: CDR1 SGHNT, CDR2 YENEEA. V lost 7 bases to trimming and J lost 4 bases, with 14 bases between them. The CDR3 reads CASMVAAGYEQYF. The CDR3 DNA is TGTGCCAGCATGGTAGCGGCCGGTTACGAGCAGTACTTC.

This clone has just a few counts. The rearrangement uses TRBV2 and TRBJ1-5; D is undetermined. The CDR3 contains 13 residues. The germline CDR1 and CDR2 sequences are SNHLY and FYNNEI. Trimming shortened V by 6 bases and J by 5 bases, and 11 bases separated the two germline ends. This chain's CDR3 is CASSIDRDQPQHF. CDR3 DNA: TGTGCCAGCAGCATAGATCGGGATCAGCCCCAGCATTTT.

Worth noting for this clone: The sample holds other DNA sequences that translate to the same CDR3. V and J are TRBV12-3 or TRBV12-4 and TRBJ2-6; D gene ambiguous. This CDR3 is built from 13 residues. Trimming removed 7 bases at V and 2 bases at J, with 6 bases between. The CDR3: CASTLAGANVLTF. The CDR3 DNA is TGTGCCAGCACCCTTGCTGGGGCCAACGTCCTGACTTTC.

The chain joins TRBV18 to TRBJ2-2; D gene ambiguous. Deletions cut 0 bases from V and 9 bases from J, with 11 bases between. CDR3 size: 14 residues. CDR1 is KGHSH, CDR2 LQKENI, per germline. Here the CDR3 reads CASSPPGSLRELFF. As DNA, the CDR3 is TGTGCCAGCTCACCACCGGGCTCCCTCCGGGAGCTGTTTTTT.

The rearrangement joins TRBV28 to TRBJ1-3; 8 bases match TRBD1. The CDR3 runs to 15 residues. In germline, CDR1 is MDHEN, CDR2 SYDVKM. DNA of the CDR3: TGTTCATCCCCCCCACCAGGGGGCCCTGGAAACACCATATATTTT. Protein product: CSSPPPGGPGNTIYF. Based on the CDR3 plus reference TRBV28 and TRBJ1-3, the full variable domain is DVKVTQSSRYLVKRTGEKVFLECVQDMDHENMFWYRQDPGLGLRLIYFSYDVKMKEKGDIPEGYSVSREKKERFSLILESASTNQTSMYLCSSPPPGGPGNTIYFGEGSWLTVV.

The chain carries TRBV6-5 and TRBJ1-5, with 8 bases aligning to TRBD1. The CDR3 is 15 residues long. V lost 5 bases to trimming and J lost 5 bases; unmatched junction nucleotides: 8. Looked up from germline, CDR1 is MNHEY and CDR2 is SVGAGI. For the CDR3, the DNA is TGTGCCAGCAGTCCGCAGGGGGCGCGAGATCAGCCCCAGCATTTT. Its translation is CASSPQGARDQPQHF.

CDR3 region: CASSLVAGAYYEQYF. CDR3 in DNA: TGTGCCAGCAGCTTAGTTGCGGGAGCGTACTACGAGCAGTACTTC. The rearrangement joins TRBV11-2 to TRBJ2-7; 7 bases agree with TRBD2. Germline loops: CDR1 SGHAT, CDR2 FQNNGV. The CDR3 runs 15 residues. The J segment lost 3 bases and the V segment lost 1 base, leaving 6 bases of the junction unmatched. Full variable domain (outside the CDR3, taken from reference TRBV11-2 and TRBJ2-7): EAGVAQSPRYKIIEKRQSVAFWCNPISGHATLYWYQQILGQGPKLLIQFQNNGVVDDSQLPKDRFSAERLKGVDSTLKIQPAKLEDSAVYLCASSLVAGAYYEQYFGPGTRLTVT.

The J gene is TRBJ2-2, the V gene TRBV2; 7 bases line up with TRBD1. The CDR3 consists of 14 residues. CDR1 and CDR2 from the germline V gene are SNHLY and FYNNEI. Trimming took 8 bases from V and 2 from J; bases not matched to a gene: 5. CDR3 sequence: CASVRDRNTGELFF. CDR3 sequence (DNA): TGTGCCAGCGTCCGGGACAGAAACACCGGGGAGCTGTTTTTT.

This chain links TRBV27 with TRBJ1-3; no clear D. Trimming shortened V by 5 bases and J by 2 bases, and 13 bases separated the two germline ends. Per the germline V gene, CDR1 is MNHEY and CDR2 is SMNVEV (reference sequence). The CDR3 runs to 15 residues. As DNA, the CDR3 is TGTGCCAGCAGTCCCACACGTCCTCCTGGAAACACCATATATTTT. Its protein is CASSPTRPPGNTIYF.

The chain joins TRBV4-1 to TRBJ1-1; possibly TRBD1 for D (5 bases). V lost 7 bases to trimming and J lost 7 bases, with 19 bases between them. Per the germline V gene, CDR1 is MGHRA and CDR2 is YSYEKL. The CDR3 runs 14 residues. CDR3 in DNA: TGCGCCAGCAATTTTGTGGGGAATAGGGGTGAAGCTTTCTTT. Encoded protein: CASNFVGNRGEAFF.

The CDR3 reads CASSSRDRGYEQYF. In DNA form, the CDR3 reads TGTGCCAGCAGCTCCCGGGACAGGGGATACGAGCAGTACTTC. The rearrangement uses TRBV5-6 and TRBJ2-7; 10 bases align to TRBD1. The CDR3 has 14 residues. The germline CDR1 and CDR2 sequences are SGHDT and YYEEEE. The V gene end was trimmed by 3 bases and the J gene end by 4 bases; junction bases not matched to a gene: 4.

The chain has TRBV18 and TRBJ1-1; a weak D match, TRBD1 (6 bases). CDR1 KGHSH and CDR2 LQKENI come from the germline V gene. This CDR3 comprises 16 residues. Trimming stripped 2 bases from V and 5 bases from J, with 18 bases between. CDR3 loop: CASSPSRGWGQTEAFF. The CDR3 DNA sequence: TGTGCCAGCTCACCATCTAGGGGGTGGGGGCAGACTGAAGCTTTCTTT. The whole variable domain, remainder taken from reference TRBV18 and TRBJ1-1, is NAGVMQNPRHLVRRRGQEARLRCSPMKGHSHVYWYRQLPEEGLKFMVYLQKENIIDESGMPKERFSAEFPKEGPSILRIQQVVRGDSAAYFCASSPSRGWGQTEAFFGQGTRLTVV.

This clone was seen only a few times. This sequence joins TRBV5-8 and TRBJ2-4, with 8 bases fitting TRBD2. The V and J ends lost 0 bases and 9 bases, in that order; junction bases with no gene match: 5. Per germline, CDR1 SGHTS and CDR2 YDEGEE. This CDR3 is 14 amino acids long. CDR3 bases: TGTGCCAGCAGCTTGGCCGGGGGGGGAGGCATTCAGTACTTC. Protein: CASSLAGGGGIQYF.

CDR3: CASSLGLQGYTF. For the CDR3, the DNA is TGTGCCAGCAGCTTGGGACTTCAGGGCTACACCTTC. The chain joins TRBV5-5 to TRBJ1-2; no clear D. Germline V CDR1 and CDR2: SGHKS, YYEKEE (reference sequence). The CDR3 is 12 residues long. The V end lost 0 bases, the J end lost 8 bases, and 8 bases lay between the germline ends.

CDR3 protein: CASSPDRGGYNEQFF. The CDR3 DNA follows: TGTGCCAGCAGCCCAGACAGAGGGGGATACAATGAGCAGTTCTTC. The chain carries TRBV7-2 and TRBJ2-1; a weak D match, TRBD1 (6 bases). The CDR3 runs to 15 residues. The V end was cut by 5 bases, the J end by 4 bases, with 15 bases between. Germline loops: CDR1 SGHTA, CDR2 FQGNSA.

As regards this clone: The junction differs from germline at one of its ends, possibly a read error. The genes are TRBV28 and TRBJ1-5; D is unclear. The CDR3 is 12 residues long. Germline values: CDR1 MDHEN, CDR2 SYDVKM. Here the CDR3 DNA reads TGTGCCAGCAATTTAAATAGTCAGCCCCAGCATTTT. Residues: CASNLNSQPQHF. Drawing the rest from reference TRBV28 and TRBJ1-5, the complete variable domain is DVKVTQSSRYLVKRTGEKVFLECVQDMDHENMFWYRQDPGLGLRLIYFSYDVKMKEKGDIPEGYSVSREKKERFSLILESASTNQTSMYLCASNLNSQPQHFGDGTRLSIL.

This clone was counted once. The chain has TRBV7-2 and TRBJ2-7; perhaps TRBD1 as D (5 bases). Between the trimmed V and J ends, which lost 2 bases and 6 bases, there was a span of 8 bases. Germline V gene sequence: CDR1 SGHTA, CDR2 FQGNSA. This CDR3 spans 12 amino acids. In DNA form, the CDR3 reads TGTGCCAGCAGCTTACAGGGCCTCGAGCAGTACTTC. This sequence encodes CASSLQGLEQYF.

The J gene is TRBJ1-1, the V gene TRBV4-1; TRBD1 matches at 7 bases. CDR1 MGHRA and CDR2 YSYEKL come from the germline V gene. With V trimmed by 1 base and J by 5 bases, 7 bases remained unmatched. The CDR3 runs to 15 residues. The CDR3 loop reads CASSQGDRVRTEAFF. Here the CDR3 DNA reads TGCGCCAGCAGCCAAGGTGACAGGGTAAGGACTGAAGCTTTCTTT.

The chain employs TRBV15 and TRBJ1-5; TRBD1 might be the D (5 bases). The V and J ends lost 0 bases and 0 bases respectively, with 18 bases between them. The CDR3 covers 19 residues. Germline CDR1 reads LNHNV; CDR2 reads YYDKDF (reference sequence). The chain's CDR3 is CATSRDKGQGSYSNQPQHF. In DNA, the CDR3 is TGTGCCACCAGCAGAGATAAAGGTCAGGGCTCTTATAGCAATCAGCCCCAGCATTTT.

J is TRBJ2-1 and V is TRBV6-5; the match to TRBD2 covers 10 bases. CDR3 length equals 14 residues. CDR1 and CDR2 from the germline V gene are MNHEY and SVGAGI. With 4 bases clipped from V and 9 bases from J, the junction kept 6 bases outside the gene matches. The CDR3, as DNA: TGTGCCAGCAGTTCGGCTAGCGGGAGATTTGAGCAGTTCTTC. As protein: CASSSASGRFEQFF.

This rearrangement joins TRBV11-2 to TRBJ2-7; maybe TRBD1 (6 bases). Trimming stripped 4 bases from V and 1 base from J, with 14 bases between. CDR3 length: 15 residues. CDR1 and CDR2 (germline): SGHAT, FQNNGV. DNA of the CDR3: TGTGCCAGCAGCTCGCCCCTGGGGACATCCTACGAGCAGTACTTC. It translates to CASSSPLGTSYEQYF. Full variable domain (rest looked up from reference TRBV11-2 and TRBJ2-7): EAGVAQSPRYKIIEKRQSVAFWCNPISGHATLYWYQQILGQGPKLLIQFQNNGVVDDSQLPKDRFSAERLKGVDSTLKIQPAKLEDSAVYLCASSSPLGTSYEQYFGPGTRLTVT.

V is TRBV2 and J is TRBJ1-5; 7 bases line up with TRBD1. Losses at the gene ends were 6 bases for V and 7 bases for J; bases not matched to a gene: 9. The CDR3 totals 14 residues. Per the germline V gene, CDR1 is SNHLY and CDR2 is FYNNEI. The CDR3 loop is CASRIEAGGQPQHF. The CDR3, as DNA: TGTGCCAGCAGGATTGAGGCAGGGGGACAGCCCCAGCATTTT.

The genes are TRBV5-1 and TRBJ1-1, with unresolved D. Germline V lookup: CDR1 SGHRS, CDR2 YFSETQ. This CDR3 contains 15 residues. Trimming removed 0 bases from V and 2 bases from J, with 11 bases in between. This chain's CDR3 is CASSLEQALNTEAFF. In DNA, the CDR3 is TGCGCCAGCAGCTTGGAGCAGGCCCTAAACACTGAAGCTTTCTTT.

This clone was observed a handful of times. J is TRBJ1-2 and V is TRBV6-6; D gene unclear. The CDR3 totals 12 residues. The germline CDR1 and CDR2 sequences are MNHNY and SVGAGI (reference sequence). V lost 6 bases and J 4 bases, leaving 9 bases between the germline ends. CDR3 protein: CASSLPGYGYTF. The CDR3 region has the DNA TGTGCCAGCAGCCTACCGGGCTATGGCTACACCTTC.

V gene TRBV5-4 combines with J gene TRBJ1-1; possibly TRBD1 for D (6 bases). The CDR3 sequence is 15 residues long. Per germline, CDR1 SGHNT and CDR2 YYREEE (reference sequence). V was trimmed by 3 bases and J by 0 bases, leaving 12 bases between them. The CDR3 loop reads CASSSAGQMNTEAFF. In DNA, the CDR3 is TGTGCCAGCAGCTCCGCTGGACAGATGAACACTGAAGCTTTCTTT.

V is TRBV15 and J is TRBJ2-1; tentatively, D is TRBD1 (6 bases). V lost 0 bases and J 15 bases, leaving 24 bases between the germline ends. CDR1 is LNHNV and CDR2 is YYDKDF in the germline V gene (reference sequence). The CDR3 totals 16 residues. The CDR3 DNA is TGTGCCACCAGCAGAGATTCCCCCGAAACAGGACAGTCACGGTTCTTC. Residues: CATSRDSPETGQSRFF.

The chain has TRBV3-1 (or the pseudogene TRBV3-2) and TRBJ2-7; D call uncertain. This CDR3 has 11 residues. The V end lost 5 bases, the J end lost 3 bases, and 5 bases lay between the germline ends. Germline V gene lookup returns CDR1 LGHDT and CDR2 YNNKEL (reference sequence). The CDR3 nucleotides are TGTGCCAGCAGCTCCTACTACGAGCAGTACTTC. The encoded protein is CASSSYYEQYF.